This T cell receptor beta chain is drawn from a study of read filtering for tumor transcriptome and immune sequencing. On the study more broadly: R-ISS stage counts were under 10 for I, approximately 16 for II, six or seven for III. TCR-mapped reads were about 4.05 to 10.27 million with IR-seq versus about 85 to 1,300 with RNA-seq.

Study-wide results and caveats: Even smaller IR-seq throughput identified most shared clonotypes. IR-seq and RNA-seq agreed better without single-read clonotypes.

This clonotype was observed a few times. What it recognizes is unknown. V shed 4 bases and J 0 bases; nucleotides not matched to a gene: 2. The germline gives CDR1 KGHDR, CDR2 SFDVKD. This CDR3 is 16 amino acids long. Molecular barcoded adaptors covering alpha/delta and beta/gamma chains were used on 400 to 450 ng RNA. TCRdb processed the reads anew with MiXCR; each CDR3 protein has one entry. The sample holds 94,000 or so distinct CDR3 sequences, roughly an eighth seen once. The sequencing input was a population of CD138-negative cells sorted from bone marrow. The origin of this receptor is a donor over 35 with multiple myeloma. This chain links TRBV24-1 with TRBJ2-1; TRBD2 aligns across 10 bases. The CDR3: CATSDASGSSYNEQFF. The CDR3 DNA is TGTGCCACCAGTGACGCTAGCGGGAGCTCCTACAATGAGCAGTTCTTC.